These 31 T cell receptor beta chains originate from one sample sequenced in a study of shared clonotypes between healthy human individuals. Some clones are missing from TCRdb's copy, which holds only in-frame ones; the method was immunoSEQ multiplex PCR. This sample has millions of clones, with 90% to 95% found just once. Sequenced material: naive CD4+ T cells sorted from blood. Subset in this sample: CD45RA+ positively selected. These receptors all come from a man between 18 and 35 years old in good health.

This chain uses TRBV25-1 with TRBJ1-3, with 7 bases aligning to TRBD1. The CDR3 totals 13 residues. The V gene end was trimmed by 5 bases and the J gene end by 14 bases; junction bases not matched to a gene: 12. Germline CDR1 and CDR2: MGHDK and SYGVNS. Here the CDR3 DNA reads TGTGCCAGCAGTATAACCGGGACAGTGCCTTTATATTTT. This encodes CASSITGTVPLYF.

The chain carries TRBV11-3 and TRBJ2-3; 14 bases are shared with TRBD2. The V gene's germline CDR1 is SGHNT and CDR2 YENEEA. The CDR3 runs 18 residues. Trimming cost V 5 bases and J 3 bases; bases outside gene matches: 10. The CDR3 sequence is CASSPGLAGVLLTDTQYF. The CDR3 nucleotides read TGTGCCAGCAGCCCGGGACTAGCGGGAGTTTTGCTTACAGATACGCAGTATTTT.

Note on this clone: A junction end diverges from the germline sequence, so it may reflect a read error. The chain uses TRBV6-1 and TRBJ1-2; no clear D. Germline CDR1 MNHNS, CDR2 SASEGT. The CDR3 runs 16 residues. The DNA for the CDR3 is TGTGCCAGCAGAGAAGCCTCGAACTTGGCCGTCTATGGCTACACCTTC. Its protein is CASREASNLAVYGYTF.

This clone was picked up one time. The chain employs TRBV25-1 and TRBJ2-1, with a possible D match to TRBD2 (6 bases). In germline, CDR1 is MGHDK, CDR2 SYGVNS. The CDR3 consists of 15 residues. Trimming took 6 bases from V and 0 from J, leaving 12 bases between them. CDR3 sequence reads: CASSQPGDSYNEQFF. CDR3 nucleotides: TGTGCCAGCAGCCAGCCGGGAGACTCCTACAATGAGCAGTTCTTC.

This clone was found once. This chain's CDR3 is CASSGQVYEQYF. The CDR3, as DNA: TGTGCCAGCAGTGGACAGGTCTACGAGCAGTACTTC. The rearrangement uses TRBV25-1 and TRBJ2-7; maybe TRBD1 (6 bases). V shed 4 bases and J shed 3 bases, with 7 bases lying between them. This CDR3 has 12 amino acids. Germline-derived CDR1 and CDR2 are MGHDK and SYGVNS.

CDR3 residues: CAWSEKGGPKNEQFF. The DNA for the CDR3 is TGTGCCTGGAGTGAAAAGGGGGGGCCCAAAAATGAGCAGTTCTTC. The chain uses TRBV30 and TRBJ2-1; possible D gene TRBD2, 7 bases. This CDR3 is 15 amino acids long. CDR1 is GTSNPN and CDR2 is SVGIG in the germline V gene (reference sequence). V lost 1 base to trimming and J lost 7 bases, with 17 bases between them.

V and J are TRBV4-1 and TRBJ2-1, with 7 positions matching TRBD1. Germline CDR1 and CDR2: MGHRA and YSYEKL. CDR3 length: 15 residues. V was clipped by 3 bases and J by 3 bases; unmatched bases: 5. CDR3 region: CASSQGDRDYNEQFF. CDR3 bases: TGCGCCAGCAGCCAGGGGGACAGAGACTACAATGAGCAGTTCTTC.

This rearrangement joins TRBV7-9 to TRBJ1-1; no firm D call. From germline, CDR1 is SEHNR and CDR2 FQNEAQ (reference sequence). V lost 4 bases to trimming and J lost 3 bases, with 15 bases between them. The CDR3 runs 15 residues. The CDR3 loop reads CASSSSGSEHTEAFF. CDR3 nucleotide sequence: TGTGCCAGCAGCTCGTCAGGATCGGAGCACACTGAAGCTTTCTTT.

The rearrangement joins TRBV9 to TRBJ2-3; D not certain. CDR3 size: 17 residues. V dropped 4 bases and J dropped 1 base, with 19 bases sitting between them. Looked up from germline, CDR1 is SGDLS and CDR2 is YYNGEE. Here the CDR3 DNA reads TGTGCCAGCAGCTTTCCTTTGGGGTTGGGCGGCACAGATACGCAGTATTTT. Its translation is CASSFPLGLGGTDTQYF.

The chain employs TRBV4-1 and TRBJ1-5; no reliable D call. Germline loops: CDR1 MGHRA, CDR2 YSYEKL. CDR3 length: 16 amino acids. Trimming stripped 4 bases from V and 0 bases from J, with 13 bases between. CDR3 bases: TGCGCCAGCAGCCCATTCATCGGTAGTAGCAATCAGCCCCAGCATTTT. It translates to CASSPFIGSSNQPQHF.

The V gene is TRBV5-4, the J gene TRBJ2-1; 7 positions agree with TRBD2. This CDR3 is built from 16 residues. Germline V gene sequence: CDR1 SGHNT, CDR2 YYREEE (reference sequence). J lost 0 bases, V lost 7 bases, and 10 bases had no gene match. Here the CDR3 reads CASSSGTKSSYNEQFF. For the CDR3, the DNA is TGTGCCAGCTCATCCGGGACTAAGAGCTCCTACAATGAGCAGTTCTTC. The full variable domain, its missing parts supplied by reference TRBV5-4 and TRBJ2-1, is ETGVTQSPTHLIKTRGQQVTLRCSSQSGHNTVSWYQQALGQGPQFIFQYYREEENGRGNFPPRFSGLQFPNYSSELNVNALELDDSALYLCASSSGTKSSYNEQFFGPGTRLTVL.

This chain's CDR3 is CASSLRTGHLAKNIQYF. The CDR3 DNA follows: TGTGCCAGCAGTTTACGGACCGGGCACTTAGCCAAAAACATTCAGTACTTC. The chain recombines TRBV27 with TRBJ2-4; no clear D. This CDR3 has 17 amino acids. V lost 2 bases to trimming and J lost 0 bases, with 14 bases between them. The V gene's germline CDR1 is MNHEY and CDR2 SMNVEV (reference sequence).

The chain carries TRBV5-4 and TRBJ1-1; no definite D call. The CDR3 covers 15 residues. Trimming shortened V by 3 bases and J by 1 base, and 13 bases separated the two germline ends. Germline V lookup: CDR1 SGHNT, CDR2 YYREEE (reference sequence). The CDR3 loop is CASSSMLTANTEAFF. DNA for the CDR3: TGTGCCAGCAGCTCAATGCTTACAGCGAACACTGAAGCTTTCTTT. The full variable domain, completed using reference TRBV5-4 and TRBJ1-1, is ETGVTQSPTHLIKTRGQQVTLRCSSQSGHNTVSWYQQALGQGPQFIFQYYREEENGRGNFPPRFSGLQFPNYSSELNVNALELDDSALYLCASSSMLTANTEAFFGQGTRLTVV.

The chain uses TRBV6-6 and TRBJ2-1; D remains unclear. Germline V gene sequence: CDR1 MNHNY, CDR2 SVGAGI (reference sequence). The V end was cut by 7 bases, the J end by 7 bases, with 8 bases between. The CDR3 has 11 amino acids. The CDR3 DNA follows: TGTGCCAGCACCCAGAGAAATGAGCAGTTCTTC. Its translation: CASTQRNEQFF.

This clone was counted once. The chain carries TRBV6-5 and TRBJ1-1; maybe TRBD1 (6 bases). CDR1 is MNHEY, CDR2 SVGAGI, per germline. Trimming pared 4 bases from V and 3 bases from J, leaving 12 bases between. The CDR3 runs 14 residues. The CDR3, as DNA: TGTGCCAGCAGTTCGTTACAGGGATACACTGAAGCTTTCTTT. Its protein is CASSSLQGYTEAFF.

Of note for this clone: Other DNA sequences in the sample encode the same CDR3. CDR3 in DNA: TGTGCCAGCAGCTCGGCAGGGGGAAGCACAGATACGCAGTATTTT. Translation: CASSSAGGSTDTQYF. V gene TRBV11-2 combines with J gene TRBJ2-3, with 7 positions matching TRBD1. After removal of 4 bases from V and 0 bases from J, the junction contained 4 bases not matched to a gene. CDR1 and CDR2 (germline): SGHAT, FQNNGV. The CDR3 runs to 15 residues.

The V call is TRBV2, the J call TRBJ2-7; 8 bases are shared with TRBD2. The junction had 7 bases not matched to a gene; V was cut back by 2 bases and J by 4 bases. Germline CDR1 SNHLY, CDR2 FYNNEI. The CDR3 covers 15 residues. The CDR3 region is CASSERAGGKYEQYF. CDR3 nucleotide sequence: TGTGCCAGCAGTGAAAGGGCGGGGGGAAAGTACGAGCAGTACTTC.

This clone was recorded once. V is TRBV6-4 and J is TRBJ2-1, with D possibly matching TRBD1 (6 bases). V lost 6 bases and J lost 9, with 18 bases in between. The CDR3 consists of 14 residues. Germline V gene sequence: CDR1 MRHNA, CDR2 SNTAGT. The CDR3 loop is CASSLTGLGGEQFF. The CDR3 DNA is TGTGCCAGCAGCCTAACAGGGCTGGGTGGTGAGCAGTTCTTC.

V gene TRBV6-6 combines with J gene TRBJ1-2, with 9 positions matching TRBD1. Germline CDR1 reads MNHNY; CDR2 reads SVGAGI (reference sequence). CDR3 size: 14 residues. The junction had 4 bases not matched to a gene; V was cut back by 6 bases and J by 2 bases. Here the CDR3 reads CASSQGQGNYGYTF. CDR3 bases: TGTGCCAGCAGCCAAGGACAGGGGAACTATGGCTACACCTTC.

The sample holds one count of this clone. The same CDR3 can be traced to other DNA sequences in this sample. The V gene is TRBV2, the J gene TRBJ2-7; 11 bases align to TRBD2. Germline V gives CDR1 SNHLY, CDR2 FYNNEI. This CDR3 has 13 amino acids. After removal of 6 bases from V and 3 bases from J, the junction contained 1 base not matched to a gene. The CDR3 DNA sequence: TGTGCCAGCAGGACTAGCGGGATCTACGAGCAGTACTTC. As protein: CASRTSGIYEQYF.

The rearrangement links TRBV6-5 to TRBJ2-2; a possible D gene is TRBD1 (6 bases). Germline CDR1 reads MNHEY; CDR2 reads SVGAGI. This CDR3 contains 15 residues. V shed 5 bases and J shed 0 bases, with 10 bases lying between them. The CDR3 loop reads CASSRGGTNTGELFF. CDR3 in DNA: TGTGCCAGCAGTAGAGGGGGAACGAACACCGGGGAGCTGTTTTTT.

A remark on this clone: It may be a read error: a sequence one base away is much more abundant. The chain carries TRBV10-3 and TRBJ2-2, with 10 bases that match TRBD1. The CDR3 is 13 residues long. CDR1 and CDR2 (germline): ENHRY, SYGVKD. The V gene end was trimmed by 11 bases and the J gene end by 6 bases; junction bases not matched to a gene: 6. The CDR3 sequence: CAVGGQGAGELFF. The CDR3, as DNA: TGTGCCGTCGGCGGACAGGGGGCCGGGGAGCTGTTTTTT.

This chain uses TRBV9 with TRBJ1-2; D remains unclear. Deletions cut 3 bases from V and 1 base from J, with 22 bases between. This CDR3 comprises 18 residues. Germline values: CDR1 SGDLS, CDR2 YYNGEE. CDR3 amino acids: CASSEASLGLVDNYGYTF. In DNA, the CDR3 is TGTGCCAGCAGCGAGGCTAGCCTGGGATTAGTCGATAACTATGGCTACACCTTC.

This chain uses TRBV11-2 with TRBJ1-3; D gene unclear. Germline V gene sequence: CDR1 SGHAT, CDR2 FQNNGV. The CDR3 length is 15 residues. Trimming removed 4 bases from V and 4 bases from J, with 14 bases in between. The DNA of the CDR3 is TGTGCCAGCAGCTCGTCTACGGCATCCGGAAACACCATATATTTT. Translated: CASSSSTASGNTIYF.

V and J are TRBV19 and TRBJ2-2, with D possibly called TRBD1 or TRBD2 (5 bases each). V was trimmed by 5 bases and J by 5 bases, leaving 12 bases between them. This CDR3 spans 14 amino acids. Per the germline V gene, CDR1 is LNHDA and CDR2 is SQIVND (reference sequence). CDR3 loop: CASSGDGRTGELFF. CDR3 DNA sequence: TGTGCCAGTAGTGGGGACGGCCGAACCGGGGAGCTGTTTTTT.

The chain couples TRBV10-3 to TRBJ1-2; D unclear. The CDR3 is 12 amino acids. V was trimmed by 3 bases and J by 4 bases, leaving 6 bases between them. CDR1 and CDR2 (germline): ENHRY, SYGVKD. CDR3 coding DNA: TGTGCCATCAGTGATGGCACCTATGGCTACACCTTC. Protein product: CAISDGTYGYTF.

The chain carries TRBV5-1 and TRBJ2-7; D assignment may be TRBD1 or TRBD2 (5 bases each). V lost 3 bases and J 0 bases, leaving 10 bases between the germline ends. This CDR3 is built from 14 residues. The V gene's germline CDR1 is SGHRS and CDR2 YFSETQ. This CDR3 is CASSSKGSSYEQYF. The DNA of the CDR3 is TGCGCCAGCAGCTCCAAGGGGAGCTCCTACGAGCAGTACTTC.

V usage is TRBV7-8 and J usage is TRBJ1-2; TRBD1 matches at 9 bases. Germline CDR1 is SGHVS and CDR2 is FQNEAQ. The CDR3 sequence is 16 residues long. After removal of 5 bases from V and 3 bases from J, the junction contained 10 bases not matched to a gene. The CDR3: CASSLKRDRVDYGYTF. Written as DNA, the CDR3 is TGTGCCAGCAGCCTGAAGCGGGACAGGGTTGACTATGGCTACACCTTC.

The chain uses TRBV7-9 and TRBJ2-5, with D perhaps TRBD2 (6 bases). The CDR3 length is 12 residues. Per germline, CDR1 SEHNR and CDR2 FQNEAQ (reference sequence). V lost 11 bases, J lost 3 bases, and 13 bases lay in between. The CDR3 is CAAIGGEETQYF. The CDR3 DNA reads as TGTGCCGCAATCGGAGGGGAAGAGACCCAGTACTTC.

The chain couples TRBV4-2 to TRBJ2-4, with 10 bases matching TRBD2. Germline V gene lookup returns CDR1 LGHNA and CDR2 YNFKEQ. V gave up 4 bases and J gave up 6 bases; unmatched junction bases: 6. The CDR3 is 15 residues long. CDR3 protein: CASSPNSGGTNIQYF. CDR3 nucleotides: TGTGCCAGCAGCCCGAATAGCGGGGGGACAAACATTCAGTACTTC.

With regard to this clone: The identical CDR3 is also encoded by other nucleotide sequences in the sample. The V gene is TRBV6-4, the J gene TRBJ1-5, with unresolved D. This CDR3 comprises 13 residues. CDR1 and CDR2 (germline): MRHNA, SNTAGT. The V gene lost 3 bases and the J gene lost 4 bases, with 7 bases spanning the gap. Here the CDR3 reads CASSEGLNQPQHF. As DNA, the CDR3 is TGTGCCAGCAGTGAGGGTCTAAATCAGCCCCAGCATTTT.